A selection of T cell receptor beta chains follows, all from one sample in a study of patients and donors after allogeneic stem cell transplantation. TCRdb itself ran the RT-PCR reads through MiXCR, one entry per CDR3 protein. The sample lists about 57,000 distinct CDR3 sequences, approximately 12% seen once, with around 32% in the top ten. The sequenced material came from blood, either unsorted or a sorted T cell fraction (not recorded which). Receptors were obtained from a human donor who was either an allogeneic HSCT recipient or a stem cell or donor lymphocyte infusion donor (not recorded which). It is not recorded whose cells these are; they may come from a transplant donor. Each CDR3 is given with its conserved first and last residue.

CDR3: CSVEWGSSYEQYF
J: TRBJ2-7
V: TRBV29-1

CDR3: CAISEEVNTEAFF
J: TRBJ1-1
V: TRBV10-3

CDR3: CASSLDAGVNQPQHF
J: TRBJ1-5
V: TRBV7-9

CDR3: CASALGQANYGYTF
J: TRBJ1-2
V: TRBV19

CDR3: CASSYSREQFF
J: TRBJ2-1
V: TRBV6-5

CDR3: CASSYSGPVSSYEQYF
J: TRBJ2-7
V: TRBV6-5

CDR3: CSASRLAGPNTGELFF
J: TRBJ2-2
V: TRBV20-1

CDR3: CSVPLRTSTNEQFF
J: TRBJ2-1
V: TRBV29-1

CDR3: CASSLSPSGSNTGELFF
J: TRBJ2-2
V: TRBV5-1

CDR3: CAISRSGQGRNTEAFF
J: TRBJ1-1
V: TRBV10-3

CDR3: CTVEGAGGTYNEQFF
J: TRBJ2-1
V: TRBV29-1

CDR3: CASSPSRGPHIRTGELFF
J: TRBJ2-2
V: TRBV7-9

CDR3: CASSLAHQGVTTDTQYF
J: TRBJ2-3
V: TRBV7-6

CDR3: CASSLGGPGANVLTF
J: TRBJ2-6
V: TRBV27

CDR3: CASSQATGRPYEQYF
J: TRBJ2-7
V: TRBV14

CDR3: CASSLVPWVPGNEKLFF
J: TRBJ1-4
V: TRBV12-3/TRBV12-4

CDR3: CASSFRPDTQYF
J: TRBJ2-3
V: TRBV5-6

CDR3: CASRDRTGTSNQPQHF
J: TRBJ1-5
V: TRBV2

CDR3: CASSLRQGAGEQYF
J: TRBJ2-7
V: TRBV12-3/TRBV12-4

CDR3: CASSPQQTPKNTEAFF
J: TRBJ1-1
V: TRBV18

CDR3: CASSLAGTVTYEQYF
J: TRBJ2-7
V: TRBV5-1

CDR3: CASSAREIWEQFF
J: TRBJ2-1
V: TRBV25-1

CDR3: CASSYYGVNQPQHF
J: TRBJ1-5
V: TRBV6-5

CDR3: CASSFRSGGTDTQYF
J: TRBJ2-3
V: TRBV12-3/TRBV12-4

CDR3: CAISESGNNEQFF
J: TRBJ2-1
V: TRBV10-3

CDR3: CASSTITSGYEQYF
J: TRBJ2-7
V: TRBV6-1

CDR3: CASSLGDGSYEQYF
J: TRBJ2-7
V: TRBV7-7